This T cell receptor (beta chain) was captured in a study of T cell responses to AZD1222 COVID-19 vaccine (dated by TCRdb to about 2021). About the full investigation: A total of around 240 trial participants underwent TCR sequencing, of whom some 210 received two doses of AZD1222 and around 26 received two doses of the MenACWY control vaccine. Trial participants were enrolled by age into subgroups of 18-55, 56-69 and 70-plus years, and roughly 150, 30 and 60 TCR-sequenced participants, respectively, were included in these subgroups.

The sample's time point, from its label and the paper: about 28 days (+/-7) after the second vaccine dose. Because spike-specific TCR depth and breadth did not differ between the two schedules, AZD1222 recipients who got a second dose at roughly 4 weeks were pooled with those who got a second dose at roughly 12 weeks. Samples from vaccinated people were obtained from the UK trials COV001 and COV002, which included a single-blind randomized controlled phase 2/3 trial of AZD1222 (ChAdOx1 nCoV-19) in healthy adults. For TCRbeta chain sequencing, PBMC samples were collected from trial participants at day 0 and at day 28 after the second dose. The CDR3 regions of human TCRbeta chains were subjected to immunosequencing. The authors' analysis ran thus. TCRs in the repertoires were compared against a reference library of SARS-CoV-2-specific TCRs that had been generated with the MIRA antigen-specificity platform. Breadth was defined as the fraction of unique TCRs that were SARS-CoV-2-associated, and depth was defined as the fraction of total T cells that were SARS-CoV-2-associated. Using the MIRA data, every spike-specific TCR was mapped to the spike region that the TCR reacted to and assigned to either a CD4 or a CD8 class. Log10-transformed breadth and depth values were compared by one-way ANOVA with Sidak's multiple comparisons tests. In its TCRdb copy, this immuneACCESS table keeps in-frame sequences only and misses some clones. Where compared with another copy, unresolved V genes explain less than half of these, and the others have no known cause. The D gene and trimming were derived from the DNA, and the V and J assignments and clone size from that table. The sample includes around 150,000 clones, with 88% observed a single time. The ten top clones hold roughly 4% of the sample.

Results and caveats for the whole study, not just this receptor: Because no samples from the day 14 peak response were available, repertoires could be characterized only after the peak T cell response. Participants were mostly white British, with more females than males. The authors suggested clonal diversity may have been underestimated. After two AZD1222 doses, spike-specific TCR breadth and depth were significantly higher than at day 0 and than in MenACWY recipients. Reportedly, close to half of the unique spike-specific TCRs recognized epitopes lying outside the regions that are mutated in the B.1.351 and B.1.1.7 variants. Conclusions about previously exposed vaccinees were limited because only six AZD1222 recipients were SARS-CoV-2 seropositive at baseline. The 56-69-year group was small, and its depth increase did not reach significance, likely because of low power. CD4 TCRs associated with the vaccine covered the entire spike protein, and the dominant responses were in regions 160-218 and 743-854.

Trimming costs V 2 bases and J 2 bases, and their ends lie 22 bases apart. From the cysteine up to the phenylalanine, the CDR3 has a length of 18 residues. Of all the DNA, just the CDR3 is kept, 54 bases in frame from base 1. CDR1 is given as SGHTA and CDR2 as FQGNSA, both from the germline V gene. In regard to this clone: Which antigen it targets is not known. Per-base quality was not reported, and no clone a single base away is much larger than it.

This clonotype was obtained from an adult who received the AZD1222 COVID-19 vaccine. Here the chain combines TRBV7-2 and TRBJ2-7; the D gene may be TRBD1 or TRBD2, since each aligns over 5 bases. Sequencing used peripheral blood, obtained 28 days after the second AZD1222 dose. For the CDR3, the sequence is CASSLLLGTSVFAYEQYF. The nucleotide sequence reads TGTGCCAGCAGCTTACTCTTGGGGACCTCCGTTTTCGCCTACGAGCAGTACTTC.